This TCR beta chain is from a study of T-cell reconstitution after alpha-beta-depleted transplantation in children. Study results and limitations: The origin of alpha-beta T cells about two months after transplant was reportedly several hundred expanded graft clones. Where some patients showed high TCRbeta diversity at day 60, it came from recipient T cells and thymic progenitors that had survived. From newly produced T cells came most of the T-cell counts and diversity one year after transplant.

This clonotype was recorded at least ten times. Its antigen is still unknown. A TCRbeta library incorporating unique molecular identifiers was prepared. TCRdb ran MiXCR on the PCR reads and lists one entry per CDR3 protein. Found here are about 300,000 distinct CDR3 sequences, over 9.5% of them singletons; the top ten hold over 6%. After removal of 1 base from V and 5 bases from J, the junction contained 9 bases not matched to a gene. Per germline, CDR1 LNHNV and CDR2 YYDKDF (reference sequence). The CDR3 runs to 16 residues. The source was PBMCs, collected before TCRalphabeta/CD19-depleted stem cell transplant. The origin of this receptor is a boy under three years old with acute myeloid leukemia, due to receive a stem cell transplant. J is TRBJ2-7 and V is TRBV15; 9 nucleotides match TRBD1. In nucleotides, the CDR3 is TGTGCCACCAGCAGAGCAGGGACAGGGAAGAGGAACGAGCAGTACTTC. This sequence encodes CATSRAGTGKRNEQYF.